This T cell receptor beta chain appears in the sequencing data of a study of T cells in Graves' hyperthyroidism and ophthalmopathy. General observations from the study: The model predicted ophthalmopathy a median approximately six months before onset. Peripheral blood also featured most of the thyroid clonotypes expanded above 0.001. In the analysis, a 13 V-J model separated ophthalmopathy from stable hyperthyroidism.

This CDR3 spans 14 amino acids. Germline CDR1 and CDR2: SGHDT and YYEEEE. The V and J ends lost 4 bases and 4 bases, in that order; junction bases with no gene match: 6. This clonotype has a count of ten or more. What it binds is unknown. Template material for amplifying TCR beta CDR3 regions consisted of RNA transcripts. The HTBI primer set drove a first-round RT-PCR of the TCR CDR3. Via MiXCR, TCRdb re-called the multiplex PCR reads, giving one row per CDR3 protein. Of some 420,000 distinct CDR3 sequences in the sample, 12% to 15% are singletons; the top ten hold more than 4.5%. The rearrangement uses TRBV5-6 and TRBJ1-2, with TRBD1 matching over 8 bases. This TCR was sampled from a young woman with Graves' hyperthyroidism. Material: blood. The CDR3 bases are TGTGCCAGCAGCCGGGACAGGCGGAGCTATGGCTACACCTTC. Translation: CASSRDRRSYGYTF.